This T cell receptor (beta chain) is from a study of blood T cell repertoires in COVID-19 (TCRdb year 2020). Regarding the research as a whole: Samples covering the acute and convalescent phases of COVID-19 were provided by collaborators in the United States, Italy and Spain. A freely available public database, intended as a resource for researchers studying the immune response to SARS-CoV-2, is where the repertoires were released. The material from the prospective study consisted of cDNA or gDNA derived from T cells, B-cell-depleted T cells, or PBMCs. Where available, HLA class I and class II types were taken from metadata supplied by the sample provider and were not determined by assay-based typing. Samples came from the ongoing ImmuneRACE study (first 160 participants) plus 1,254 subjects from 6 global collaborators. The dataset comprised deeply sampled blood TCRbeta repertoires from subjects exposed to, actively infected with, or recovered from COVID-19. A de-identified subject ID, COVID-19 status, age in years and sex were almost always included in the sample metadata. Paper-wide results and their limitations: The quantity of clinical and demographic metadata differed by source and by participant and was supplied without curation.

V sheds 3 bases and J sheds 7 bases, leaving 22 bases between their ends. The CDR3 starts with the cysteine, ends with the phenylalanine, and has 17 residues. The read is trimmed to its CDR3 DNA, 51 bases read in frame from base 1. According to the germline V gene, CDR1 reads LGHNA and CDR2 reads YNFKEQ. TCRbeta CDR3 regions were amplified from genomic DNA using the immunoSEQ Assay, a bias-controlled multiplex PCR. The original pipeline was this. Nucleated cell counts per sample were estimated from amplification of reference gene primers within the assay. To quantify the absolute abundance of each unique TCRbeta CDR3 rearrangement, sequence reads were collapsed and filtered. For each sample, productive Simpson clonality was calculated as the square root of Simpson's diversity index over productive rearrangements. TCRdb retrieved this table from immuneACCESS and kept in-frame rearrangements only. Not all clones are present; in checked studies, unresolved V genes account for under half, and no reason is known for the remainder. V and J calls and clone size are as listed in that table; D and trimming were resolved from the DNA. Recorded for this sample are hundreds of thousands of clones; roughly 85% of them occurred a single time. Roughly 2.7% of the sample lies in the top ten.

Collaborating institutions collected whole blood in K2EDTA tubes following their own protocols. For TCRbeta analysis, collaborators shipped samples in one of three forms: frozen whole blood, isolated PBMCs, or DNA extracted from either of those sample types. A note on this clone: The target of this receptor is not known. Per-base quality was not reported, and no clone a single base away is much larger than it.

Rearrangement joined TRBV4-2 to TRBJ2-1; the D gene is perhaps TRBD2, from 6 matching bases. The sequenced sample was peripheral blood. The sequence was obtained from a woman between 65 and 79 years old with active or convalescent COVID-19. The base sequence is TGTGCCAGCAGCCATCCCCTCGATCCCGCGGGAAATAATGAGCAGTTCTTC. Its coded protein is CASSHPLDPAGNNEQFF.